The 30 T cell receptor beta chains listed next were all sequenced from one sample in a study of T cells in localized non-small cell lung cancer. The repertoire was sequenced with immunoSEQ multiplex PCR; TCRdb's copy has only in-frame clones and lacks some. The sample has 25,000 to 30,000 clones, roughly 87% seen once. Sequencing was performed on peripheral blood, taken before any cancer treatment. The origin of the receptors is a male donor aged 60 or over with stage I lung adenocarcinoma.

This chain uses TRBV28 with TRBJ2-7, with 8 bases fitting TRBD1. V shed 4 bases, J shed 12 bases, and the junction held 14 bases outside the gene matches. Germline lookup yields CDR1 MDHEN and CDR2 SYDVKM. The CDR3 runs 14 residues. The CDR3 DNA follows: TGTGCCAGCAGTTCTAACCCTACTTGGACAGGGATGTACTTC. It specifies CASSSNPTWTGMYF.

This sequence joins TRBV18 and TRBJ2-5, with D unclear. CDR1 and CDR2 from the germline V gene are KGHSH and LQKENI. V was clipped by 1 base and J by 4 bases, with 7 bases between them. The CDR3 runs 13 residues. The CDR3: CASSPRPGETQYF. Here the CDR3 DNA reads TGTGCCAGCTCACCACGTCCGGGAGAGACCCAGTACTTC. Supplemented by reference TRBV18 and TRBJ2-5, the full variable domain reads NAGVMQNPRHLVRRRGQEARLRCSPMKGHSHVYWYRQLPEEGLKFMVYLQKENIIDESGMPKERFSAEFPKEGPSILRIQQVVRGDSAAYFCASSPRPGETQYFGPGTRLLVL.

The chain joins TRBV5-6 to TRBJ1-2, with D perhaps TRBD1 (5 bases). Germline assignment: CDR1 SGHDT and CDR2 YYEEEE. V shed 5 bases and J shed 7 bases, with 9 bases lying between them. This CDR3 is built from 11 residues. DNA for the CDR3: TGTGCCAGCAGTCCAGGGTCTGGCTACACCTTC. Translation: CASSPGSGYTF.

The V and J genes are TRBV7-2 and TRBJ1-5; D is unresolved. Germline assignment: CDR1 SGHTA and CDR2 FQGNSA. This CDR3 contains 15 residues. V lost 5 bases and J 5 bases, leaving 16 bases between the germline ends. The CDR3 sequence: CASSRPELTDQPQHF. CDR3 nucleotides: TGTGCCAGCAGCCGACCGGAGCTTACTGATCAGCCCCAGCATTTT.

The V gene is TRBV30, the J gene TRBJ2-3, with 7 nucleotides matching TRBD2. The V gene end was trimmed by 3 bases and the J gene end by 9 bases; junction bases not matched to a gene: 6. This CDR3 spans 12 amino acids. Germline CDR1 and CDR2: GTSNPN and SVGIG (reference sequence). The CDR3: CAWSKAGETQYF. The CDR3 coding sequence is TGTGCCTGGAGCAAGGCGGGGGAGACGCAGTATTTT.

This clone was seen a few times. CDR3 sequence: CASSGPETQYF. Written as DNA, the CDR3 is TGTGCCAGCAGCGGACCGGAGACCCAGTACTTC. The V gene is TRBV9, the J gene TRBJ2-5; D not certain. The germline V gene encodes CDR1 SGDLS and CDR2 YYNGEE. This CDR3 is built from 11 residues. With 3 bases removed from V and 5 bases from J, the gap between germline ends came to 5 bases.

Within the sample, this clone is medium-sized. The chain has TRBV27 and TRBJ2-7; TRBD1 aligns across 8 bases. Germline CDR1 is MNHEY and CDR2 is SMNVEV (reference sequence). The CDR3 totals 14 residues. After removal of 6 bases from V and 4 bases from J, the junction contained 8 bases not matched to a gene. CDR3 in amino acids: CASSPDRVMYEQYF. The CDR3 nucleotides read TGTGCCAGCAGCCCGGACAGGGTCATGTACGAGCAGTACTTC.

J is TRBJ2-1 and V is TRBV6-4; TRBD2 aligns across 10 bases. Germline V gene data show CDR1 as MRHNA and CDR2 as SNTAGT. CDR3 size: 15 residues. With 5 bases clipped from V and 2 bases from J, the junction kept 3 bases outside the gene matches. CDR3 in DNA: TGTGCCAGCAGTTCCAGCGGGGGGGCCTACAATGAGCAGTTCTTC. Its protein is CASSSSGGAYNEQFF.

The chain combines TRBV4-2 with TRBJ2-1, with 8 nucleotides matching TRBD2. The CDR3 is 19 residues long. Germline V gene lookup returns CDR1 LGHNA and CDR2 YNFKEQ. V gave up 0 bases and J gave up 1 base; unmatched junction bases: 11. For the CDR3, the DNA is TGTGCCAGCAGCCAAGAAAGTGTTCGGGCTAGCGGGTCCTACAATGAGCAGTTCTTC. It encodes CASSQESVRASGSYNEQFF.

This CDR3 is CASSFRREQYF. The CDR3 nucleotides are TGTGCCAGCAGCTTTAGACGGGAGCAGTACTTC. The chain recombines TRBV7-2 with TRBJ2-7; D is ambiguous. CDR3 size: 11 residues. V lost 3 bases to trimming and J lost 7 bases, with 7 bases between them. Germline V gene lookup returns CDR1 SGHTA and CDR2 FQGNSA.

The gene calls are TRBV4-2 and TRBJ2-7; 8 positions agree with TRBD1. The CDR3 extends over 16 amino acids. V shed 0 bases, J shed 3 bases, and the junction held 7 bases outside the gene matches. Germline-derived CDR1 and CDR2 are LGHNA and YNFKEQ. As DNA, the CDR3 is TGTGCCAGCAGCCAAGATACAGGGGGTGCCTACTACGAGCAGTACTTC. Amino acids: CASSQDTGGAYYEQYF.

This clone was detected only once. V and J are TRBV19 and TRBJ2-6; the D is unclear. The CDR3 is 16 amino acids. Germline CDR1 is LNHDA and CDR2 is SQIVND (reference sequence). Trimming removed 7 bases at V and 0 bases at J, with 13 bases between. The CDR3 nucleotides read TGTGCCAGTAACCGGGCATTAGCCTCTGGGGCCAACGTCCTGACTTTC. Translating it yields CASNRALASGANVLTF.

V gene TRBV28 combines with J gene TRBJ1-4; 8 bases agree with TRBD1. The V gene's germline CDR1 is MDHEN and CDR2 SYDVKM. CDR3 length: 12 amino acids. Unmatched junction bases numbered 3, after V lost 8 bases and J lost 7 bases. The CDR3 bases are TGTGCCAGCGGGACAGGTACTGAAAAACTGTTTTTT. Its protein is CASGTGTEKLFF.

The rearrangement joins TRBV6-6 to TRBJ1-2; the match to TRBD1 covers 7 bases. V was pared by 6 bases and J by 8 bases, with 15 bases of the junction left unmatched. The germline V gene has CDR1 MNHNY and CDR2 SVGAGI (reference sequence). The CDR3 loop spans 15 amino acids. CDR3 bases: TGTGCCAGCAGACGCCTGACAGGGTCAGTGGGAGGCTACACCTTC. This translates into CASRRLTGSVGGYTF.

The genes are TRBV30 and TRBJ1-4; D is perhaps TRBD1 (6 bases). Germline CDR1 GTSNPN, CDR2 SVGIG (reference sequence). Trimming pared 2 bases from V and 7 bases from J, leaving 14 bases between. CDR3 length: 14 amino acids. Here the CDR3 reads CAWSQGRGSEKLFF. The CDR3 DNA reads as TGTGCCTGGAGTCAGGGGAGGGGGTCTGAAAAACTGTTTTTT.

The chain recombines TRBV9 with TRBJ1-3; possible D gene TRBD1, 5 bases. The CDR3 consists of 14 residues. Looked up from germline, CDR1 is SGDLS and CDR2 is YYNGEE. Deletions cut 6 bases from V and 0 bases from J, with 10 bases between. DNA for the CDR3: TGTGCCAGCACCGATCAGGGCTCTGGAAACACCATATATTTT. The encoded protein is CASTDQGSGNTIYF.

The chain couples TRBV6-5 to TRBJ2-7, with 10 bases lining up with TRBD2. The CDR3 runs to 13 residues. Germline V lookup: CDR1 MNHEY, CDR2 SVGAGI. J gave up 2 bases and V 6 bases, and 1 base lay outside the gene matches. The DNA of the CDR3 is TGTGCCAGCAGAACTAGCGGGGCCTACGAGCAGTACTTC. It translates to CASRTSGAYEQYF.

This clone was recorded only once. V is TRBV6-4 and J is TRBJ1-6; TRBD1 might be the D (5 bases). Germline CDR1 MRHNA, CDR2 SNTAGT. The CDR3 runs 15 residues. Trimming took 11 bases from V and 0 from J, leaving 14 bases between them. The CDR3 reads CAQKDSSSYNSPLHF. The CDR3 DNA is TGTGCCCAAAAAGACAGCAGCTCCTATAATTCACCCCTCCACTTT.

The CDR3 coding sequence is TGTGCCAGCAGCCTCAGGGGGCCGGGGAATGAGCAGTTCTTC. Protein: CASSLRGPGNEQFF. The chain joins TRBV13 to TRBJ2-1, with 8 bases identical to TRBD1. The CDR3 spans 14 residues. V was clipped by 5 bases and J by 7 bases; unmatched bases: 7. Per the germline V gene, CDR1 is PRHDT and CDR2 is FYEKMQ (reference sequence).

The chain employs TRBV6-1 and TRBJ1-2; maybe TRBD1 (5 bases). Trimming shortened V by 0 bases and J by 7 bases, and 9 bases separated the two germline ends. This CDR3 has 13 residues. Germline V gene lookup returns CDR1 MNHNS and CDR2 SASEGT. The CDR3 reads CASSEAKGLGYTF. In DNA form, the CDR3 reads TGTGCCAGCAGTGAAGCTAAGGGACTTGGCTACACCTTC.

This clone was detected only once. The chain has TRBV7-9 and TRBJ2-5, with D unclear. Germline V CDR1 and CDR2: SEHNR, FQNEAQ (reference sequence). V was shortened by 1 base and J by 5 bases, with 14 bases between the two germline ends. The CDR3 has 15 residues. The CDR3 loop reads CASSLGSAAGETQYF. The CDR3 DNA is TGTGCCAGCAGCTTAGGATCAGCCGCAGGCGAGACCCAGTACTTC.

This sequence joins TRBV4-3 and TRBJ1-2; possibly TRBD1 for D (6 bases). The germline gives CDR1 LGHNA, CDR2 YSLEER. CDR3 size: 19 residues. V was shortened by 0 bases and J by 4 bases, with 24 bases between the two germline ends. CDR3 DNA sequence: TGCGCCAGCAGCCAAGAAATCTCAATAGGGGCAGGGGCTTTCTATGGCTACACCTTC. This translates into CASSQEISIGAGAFYGYTF.

This clone was seen just once. V and J are TRBV7-9 and TRBJ2-7; D is ambiguous. Trimming removed 4 bases at V and 2 bases at J, with 3 bases between. There are 11 residues in the CDR3. Looked up from germline, CDR1 is SEHNR and CDR2 is FQNEAQ (reference sequence). CDR3 amino acids: CASSSPYEQYF. CDR3 DNA sequence: TGTGCCAGCAGCTCACCCTACGAGCAGTACTTC. The whole variable domain, remainder taken from reference TRBV7-9 and TRBJ2-7, is DTGVSQNPRHKITKRGQNVTFRCDPISEHNRLYWYRQTLGQGPEFLTYFQNEAQLEKSRLLSDRFSAERPKGSFSTLEIQRTEQGDSAMYLCASSSPYEQYFGPGTRLTVT.

The chain carries TRBV7-8 and TRBJ2-4; 12 positions agree with TRBD2. The ends lost 1 base at V and 9 bases at J; junction bases unmatched: 7. The CDR3 spans 16 residues. Germline V lookup: CDR1 SGHVS, CDR2 FQNEAQ. CDR3 sequence (DNA): TGTGCCAGCAGCTTAGGGCTAGCGGGGGGGGTAGGCATTCAGTACTTC. Translating gives CASSLGLAGGVGIQYF.

The sample holds one count of this clone. The rearrangement uses TRBV2 and TRBJ2-1; D is perhaps TRBD1 or TRBD2 (5 bases each). This CDR3 is built from 16 residues. Germline values: CDR1 SNHLY, CDR2 FYNNEI. V lost 3 bases, J lost 8 bases, and 20 bases lay in between. This chain's CDR3 is CASSEGVTLPVHEQFF. The CDR3 DNA follows: TGTGCCAGCAGTGAGGGGGTGACGCTACCGGTCCATGAGCAGTTCTTC.

The gene calls are TRBV5-8 and TRBJ2-7; 10 positions agree with TRBD2. From germline, CDR1 is SGHTS and CDR2 YDEGEE. The CDR3 is made up of 20 amino acids. Trimming removed 2 bases from V and 5 bases from J; junction bases left unmatched: 22. CDR3 amino acids: CASSFNSASGGPGSVHEQYF. The CDR3 DNA is TGTGCCAGCAGCTTTAATTCGGCTAGCGGGGGCCCTGGGTCGGTCCACGAGCAGTACTTC.

This sequence joins TRBV7-2 and TRBJ2-1; 16 bases fit TRBD2. Germline values: CDR1 SGHTA, CDR2 FQGNSA. The CDR3 covers 17 residues. The junction had 8 bases not matched to a gene; V was cut back by 4 bases and J by 8 bases. The CDR3 DNA reads TGTGCCAGCAGCTCCGGGACTAGCGGGGGGGCCTTGTATGAGCAGTTCTTC. Its translation: CASSSGTSGGALYEQFF.

The rearrangement links TRBV11-2 to TRBJ2-7, with D maybe TRBD2 (6 bases). This CDR3 region has 12 residues. Germline CDR1 and CDR2: SGHAT and FQNNGV. The germline V and J ends were trimmed by 2 bases and 4 bases, with 6 bases remaining between them. Here the CDR3 reads CASSLREYEQYF. The DNA for the CDR3 is TGTGCCAGCAGCTTACGGGAGTACGAGCAGTACTTC.

The chain employs TRBV27 and TRBJ2-3; 9 nucleotides agree with TRBD2. Germline lookup yields CDR1 MNHEY and CDR2 SMNVEV (reference sequence). Trimming took 1 base from V and 0 from J; bases not matched to a gene: 2. The CDR3 is 16 amino acids. The CDR3 DNA reads TGTGCCAGCAGTTTATGGCTAGCGGGAAGCACAGATACGCAGTATTTT. Amino acids: CASSLWLAGSTDTQYF.

The rearrangement links TRBV6-1 to TRBJ2-2; 9 bases are a match to TRBD1. This CDR3 comprises 15 residues. Germline V gene lookup returns CDR1 MNHNS and CDR2 SASEGT. V was pared by 4 bases and J by 7 bases, with 7 bases of the junction left unmatched. The DNA for the CDR3 is TGTGCCAGCAGTGGAGGGACAGGGATCGTCGGGGAGCTGTTTTTT. This gives the protein CASSGGTGIVGELFF.